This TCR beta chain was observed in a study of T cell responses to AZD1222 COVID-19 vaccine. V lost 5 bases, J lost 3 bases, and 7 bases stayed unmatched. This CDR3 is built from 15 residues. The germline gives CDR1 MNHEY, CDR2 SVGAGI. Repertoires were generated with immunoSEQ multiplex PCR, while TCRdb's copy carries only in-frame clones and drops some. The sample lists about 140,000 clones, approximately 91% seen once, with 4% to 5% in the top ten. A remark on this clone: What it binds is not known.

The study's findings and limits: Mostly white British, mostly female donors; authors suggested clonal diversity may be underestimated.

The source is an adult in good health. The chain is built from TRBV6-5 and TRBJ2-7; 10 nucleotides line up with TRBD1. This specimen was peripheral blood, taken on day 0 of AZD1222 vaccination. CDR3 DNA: TGTGCCAGCAGTCGGACAGGGGGAGGCTACTACGAGCAGTACTTC. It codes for CASSRTGGGYYEQYF.